This T cell receptor beta chain appears in the sequencing data of a study of blood T cells in healthy people across ages. Overall study findings and caveats: Per million T cells, the diversity of TCR beta decreased roughly linearly as age advanced.

Germline CDR1 MNHEY, CDR2 SMNVEV (reference sequence). Between the trimmed V and J ends, which lost 5 bases and 5 bases, there was a span of 10 bases. The CDR3 is 13 residues long. At least 5.5 micrograms of total RNA were extracted per sample. Primed by a sample-barcoded 5' primer and a J-beta primer mix, a second PCR proceeded for roughly 6 to 12 cycles. TCRdb ran MiXCR on the 5' RACE reads and lists one entry per CDR3 protein. The sample holds roughly 1.9 million distinct CDR3 sequences, about 39% seen once. A remark on this clonotype: What it binds is not known.

The V gene is TRBV27, the J gene TRBJ2-1; tentative D call: TRBD1 (5 bases). This clonotype originated in a human donor in good health. Sequencing was performed on blood. The chain's CDR3 is CASSPGSNNEQFF. CDR3 sequence (DNA): TGTGCCAGCAGTCCAGGGTCCAACAATGAGCAGTTCTTC.